The clone carrying this T cell receptor beta chain was counted ten times or more. These data come from a study of T cell repertoires in cytomegalovirus infection. Whole-study context: CMV infection and matching HLA type were both indicated by public TCR beta signatures.

TCRdb itself ran the reads through MiXCR, one entry per CDR3 protein. Among about 680,000 distinct CDR3 sequences listed, 20% to 25% were seen once. This receptor was obtained from a human donor in good health (CMV status not recorded). Some clones in this sample may be carry-over from other donors' samples. The sequencing sample was made of CD8+ T cells from PBMCs.

The CDR3 protein is CASSTPAIFPMAFF. Here the CDR3 DNA reads TGTGCCAGCAGCACTCCAGCCATATTCCCAATGGCTTTCTTT. The chain employs TRBV12-3 or TRBV12-4 and TRBJ1-1; D gene ambiguous. Trimming removed 6 bases from V and 11 bases from J, with 22 bases in between. The CDR3 consists of 14 residues.